The T cell receptor beta chain described here comes from a study of blood T cell repertoires in COVID-19. Study context: Spain, Italy and the United States supplied samples that represented acute and convalescent COVID-19. Nucleic acid was either cDNA or gDNA, and it came from T cells, B-cell-depleted T cells, or PBMCs.

Sequencing used immunoSEQ multiplex PCR; TCRdb keeps in-frame clones, though not all of them. The data contain 200,000 to 250,000 clones, about nine tenths of them singletons. Germline assignment: CDR1 KGHDR and CDR2 SFDVKD. V gave up 3 bases and J gave up 6 bases; unmatched junction bases: 10. The CDR3 is 16 amino acids. Sequencing was done on a sample of peripheral blood. The chain couples TRBV24-1 to TRBJ2-3, with 8 positions matching TRBD2. The source is a man aged 55 to 70 who had recovered from COVID-19. DNA for the CDR3: TGTGCCACCAGTGATCCGGGACTAGGGGGACTGGATACGCAGTATTTT. Its protein product is CATSDPGLGGLDTQYF.